This T cell receptor beta chain stems from a study of T cell changes during pregnancy in multiple sclerosis. The repertoire was sequenced with immunoSEQ multiplex PCR; TCRdb's copy has only in-frame clones and lacks some. The data hold 50,000 to 60,000 clones, with 85% to 90% observed a single time. The germline V gene has CDR1 SGHRS and CDR2 YFSETQ. The CDR3 has 14 amino acids. J lost 2 bases, V lost 1 base, and 2 bases had no gene match. The J gene is TRBJ1-2, the V gene TRBV5-1, with TRBD1 matching 7 bases. Sequenced material: CD4+ T cells from peripheral blood mononuclear cells, taken in the first trimester of pregnancy. The origin of this receptor is a female donor with multiple sclerosis, enrolled in a pregnancy study. The CDR3 loop is CASSLTGANYGYTF. The DNA of the CDR3 is TGCGCCAGCAGCTTGACAGGGGCGAACTATGGCTACACCTTC.